These 8 T cell receptor beta chains were sequenced from one sample in a study of blood T cell repertoires in COVID-19. Clones were sequenced by immunoSEQ multiplex PCR, and TCRdb holds only the in-frame ones, with some missing. The table shows roughly 100,000 clones, with around 84% occurring only once. The sequencing sample was made of peripheral blood. Receptors were obtained from a woman aged 80 or over with acute or convalescent COVID-19.

The rearrangement joins TRBV11-3 to TRBJ2-1, with TRBD1 matching 8 bases. J lost 6 bases, V lost 8 bases, and 15 bases had no gene match. Looked up from germline, CDR1 is SGHNT and CDR2 is YENEEA. The CDR3 is 16 residues long. The CDR3 protein is CASSPDDRGQFNEQFF. CDR3 in DNA: TGTGCCAGCTCCCCAGACGACAGGGGCCAATTCAATGAGCAGTTCTTC.

This sequence joins TRBV10-3 and TRBJ1-2; D ambiguous. Trimming left V 7 bases short and J 7 bases short, with 16 bases between. The germline CDR1 and CDR2 sequences are ENHRY and SYGVKD. The CDR3 contains 13 residues. CDR3 in DNA: TGTGCCATCACCCCGAGTCAGGAGGCTGGCTACACCTTC. Protein sequence: CAITPSQEAGYTF.

J is TRBJ2-1 and V is TRBV5-4; tentatively, D is TRBD2 (5 bases). V dropped 0 bases and J dropped 5 bases, with 12 bases sitting between them. The germline CDR1 and CDR2 sequences are SGHNT and YYREEE (reference sequence). The CDR3 has 15 amino acids. The CDR3 loop is CASSLDLPGNNEQFF. Written as DNA, the CDR3 is TGTGCCAGCAGCTTGGATCTTCCGGGAAACAATGAGCAGTTCTTC.

The V gene is TRBV3-1 (or the pseudogene TRBV3-2), the J gene TRBJ1-1; TRBD1 matches at 10 bases. The CDR3 runs to 16 residues. J lost 1 base, V lost 4 bases, and 6 bases had no gene match. CDR1 is LGHDT, CDR2 YNNKEL, per germline (reference sequence). The CDR3 DNA reads TGTGCCAGCAGCCCCCGGGACAGGGGAGGGAACACTGAAGCTTTCTTT. This gives the protein CASSPRDRGGNTEAFF.

The V and J genes are TRBV10-3 and TRBJ2-1; 12 bases agree with TRBD2. CDR3 length: 14 residues. Germline values: CDR1 ENHRY, CDR2 SYGVKD. Trimming took 6 bases from V and 10 from J; bases not matched to a gene: 7. The DNA for the CDR3 is TGTGCCATCAGACGGACTAGCGGGACAGACGAGCAGTTCTTC. Translating it yields CAIRRTSGTDEQFF.

This clone was seen only a few times. The chain combines TRBV29-1 with TRBJ1-2; 9 bases fit TRBD1. The germline V gene has CDR1 SQVTM and CDR2 ANQGSEA. Losses at the gene ends were 4 bases for V and 7 bases for J; bases not matched to a gene: 7. The CDR3 sequence is 13 residues long. In DNA, the CDR3 is TGCAGCGTTGGCCAGGGACAGGGTGGTGGCTACACCTTC. Encoded protein: CSVGQGQGGGYTF.

This chain uses TRBV9 with TRBJ2-7; TRBD1 might be the D (6 bases). Germline-derived CDR1 and CDR2 are SGDLS and YYNGEE. V was shortened by 0 bases and J by 6 bases, with 16 bases between the two germline ends. The CDR3 contains 15 residues. This CDR3 reads CASSVDGRGFGEQYF. The CDR3 nucleotides are TGTGCCAGCAGCGTAGATGGCAGGGGATTCGGCGAGCAGTACTTC.

This chain links TRBV11-2 with TRBJ1-4; TRBD1 might be the D (5 bases). V was shortened by 1 base and J by 8 bases, with 14 bases between the two germline ends. The CDR3 is 15 amino acids. Looked up from germline, CDR1 is SGHAT and CDR2 is FQNNGV. The CDR3 reads CASSLVTGGLEKLFF. For the CDR3, the DNA is TGTGCCAGCAGCTTAGTTACGGGGGGTTTAGAAAAACTGTTTTTT.